The text below deals with one T cell receptor beta chain. Its antigen is as yet unknown. Given the absence of the conserved phenylalanine or tryptophan at the CDR3 end, a read error is likely. The record originates from a study of cytomegalovirus exposure and HLA in healthy donors. Study-wide findings and caveats: When analyzed later, a missense DCLRE1C variant was found to be linked to TCR beta V- and J-gene trimming. A later analysis linked about 17,000 TCR beta sequences to HLA alleles at 0.05 false discovery rate. Roughly uniform sequencing depth across donors was assumed, possibly incorrectly.

Germline V gene data show CDR1 as ENHRY and CDR2 as SYGVKD. The ends were cut back, 6 bases at V and 3 bases at J, with 18 bases in the middle. This CDR3 spans 17 amino acids. Amplification used 60 Vbeta primers and 13 Jbeta primers. Some clones are missing from TCRdb's copy, which holds only in-frame ones; the method was immunoSEQ multiplex PCR. The profile shows over 55,000 clones, roughly 67% of them singletons. The specimen sequenced was PBMCs. The TCR was taken from a man aged 35-49 years in good health and CMV-seropositive. This chain links TRBV10-3 with TRBJ2-6, with a possible D match to TRBD2 (7 bases). The CDR3 here is CAISPGAGAGGANVLTV. Here the CDR3 DNA reads TGTGCCATCAGCCCTGGCGCGGGGGCTGGTGGGGCCAACGTCCTGACTGTC.